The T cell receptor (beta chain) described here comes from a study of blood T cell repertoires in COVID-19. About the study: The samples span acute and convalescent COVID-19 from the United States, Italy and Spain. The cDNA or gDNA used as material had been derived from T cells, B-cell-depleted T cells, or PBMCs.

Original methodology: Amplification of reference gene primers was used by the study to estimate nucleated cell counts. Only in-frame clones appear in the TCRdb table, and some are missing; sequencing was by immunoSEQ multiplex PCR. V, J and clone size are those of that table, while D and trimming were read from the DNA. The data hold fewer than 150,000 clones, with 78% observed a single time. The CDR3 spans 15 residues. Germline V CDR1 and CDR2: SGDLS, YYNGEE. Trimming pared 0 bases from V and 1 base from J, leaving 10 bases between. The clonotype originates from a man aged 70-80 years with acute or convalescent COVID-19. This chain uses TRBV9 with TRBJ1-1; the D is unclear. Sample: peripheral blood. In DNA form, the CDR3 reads TGTGCCAGCAGCGTAGACTTACGGGAGAACACTGAAGCTTTCTTT. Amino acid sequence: CASSVDLRENTEAFF.